This T cell receptor beta chain was sequenced for a study of T cells in Graves' hyperthyroidism and ophthalmopathy (dated by TCRdb to between 2017 and 2020). For the wider study: Peripheral blood was sampled at the time of initial diagnosis, prior to any treatment. In addition, the study compared T-cell repertoires in thyroid tissue and in blood from roughly six Graves' hyperthyroidism patients. Whether ophthalmopathy could be predicted prospectively was tested in an independent validation cohort made up of under 20 hyperthyroidism patients plus 17 patients who later progressed to ophthalmopathy. A discovery cohort of 95 to 100 patients, fewer than 50 with Graves' ophthalmopathy and 55 to 60 with stable Graves' hyperthyroidism, was used to find distinguishing TCR V-J signatures. The roughly 100 discovery patients were randomly divided into training and test sets at a 7:3 ratio. According to the paper, TCR Vbeta CDR3 sequencing was carried out on more than 120 peripheral blood samples, which came from 40 to 45 ophthalmopathy, approximately 78 hyperthyroidism and roughly 17 progressor patients. Once sampling was done, hyperthyroidism patients were given methimazole at a starting dose of 30 mg daily, whereas ophthalmopathy patients were given high-dose intravenous methylprednisolone.

Ophthalmopathy patients had moderately to severely active disease, Clinical Activity Score of at least 3, NOSPECS grade of at least 4, and duration under 3 months. Patients with uncontrolled infections, other autoimmune diseases, pregnancy or lactation were excluded. Diagnoses were based on clinical symptoms, serum thyroxine and TRAb, thyroid ultrasound and orbital computed tomography. PBMCs were separated from 10 ml of fresh peripheral blood using Ficoll-Paque density gradient centrifugation. Total RNA was extracted using Trizol reagent, and RNA quality was assessed on an Agilent 2100 Bioanalyzer. The TCR beta CDR3 regions were amplified from the RNA transcripts. A first-round RT-PCR of the TCR CDR3 used the HTBI primer set with the Qiagen OneStep RT-PCR kit. A second multiplex PCR round built the libraries, followed by size selection and purification. The libraries were sequenced on an Illumina HiSeq2000 using paired-end 100 bp reads. Per the original workflow: SOAPnuke was used to process the raw data, throwing out any read that contained adapters or uncalled bases, had a mean Phred below 15, or lacked an exact constant-primer or identifier match. High-quality paired reads were merged using COPE v1.2.5, and each unique nucleotide sequence was defined as a clonotype. Clonotypes were aligned to IMGT TRBV, TRBD and TRBJ reference segments using MiTCR v1.1. The analysis was restricted to V-J combinations with a frequency above 0.0001, which together covered approximately 99% of the repertoires. A TCS score was defined as the ratio between F50 (clonal expansion) and ExV (chaos), using BLOSUM62-based TCRdist between CDR3 peptides within each V-J. Welch's t-statistics and random forest reduced fewer than 550 V-J features to around 14, which were used in a naive Bayes classifier (R e1071). Using fastp trimming at Q25 and MiXCR clonotype assembly, TCRdb reanalyzed the public sequencing data and kept in-frame beta chains. Rows with one shared CDR3 protein collapse into an entry with the most common genes and DNA. TCRdb's processing, not the authors', yielded these V and J calls. Counted in this sample were around 600,000 distinct CDR3 sequences; 11% to 15% of them appeared once. Roughly 7% of the sample is taken by the ten largest.

This clonotype was seen more than once but under ten times. Its target antigen remains unknown. Per-nucleotide qualities are absent, and no much larger clonotype sits a single base away. What the work shows at the level of the full study, not this receptor alone: No statistical method was used to set the sample size in advance, and investigators knew the group allocation. Most expanded thyroid clonotypes (frequency above 0.001) were also found in blood, which suggests that blood repertoires may mirror thyroid immune responses. In validation, progression to ophthalmopathy was predicted by the model with roughly 69% sensitivity and 72.22% specificity, a median of about 6.8 months before onset. In cross-validation, a model built on a 13 V-J signature told ophthalmopathy apart from stable hyperthyroidism with approximately 90% sensitivity and roughly 81% specificity, and in testing the same model reached 80%/75%.

Taken from the germline V gene, the CDR1 and CDR2 loops are SNHLY and FYNNEI. V is cut back by 6 bases and J by 6 bases, with 12 bases in the junction unmatched. The CDR3 contains 15 residues, cysteine and phenylalanine counted. The retained sequence is limited to the CDR3, 45 bases, with the frame set at the first base. The rearrangement combines TRBV2 with TRBJ2-3; 7 junctional bases match TRBD2. Sequencing was carried out using blood. The sequence was collected from a young woman with Graves' ophthalmopathy. The CDR3 here reads CASSERDWPLDTQYF. DNA sequence: TGTGCCAGCAGCGAGCGGGATTGGCCCTTGGATACGCAGTATTTT.